This T cell receptor beta chain was sequenced during a study of blood T cell repertoires in COVID-19. Study-level background: The United States, Italy and Spain supplied acute and convalescent COVID-19 samples. T cells, B-cell-depleted T cells, or PBMCs provided the cDNA or gDNA that served as material.

Authors' methods: Amplification of reference gene primers provided the estimated nucleated cell counts. Only in-frame clones appear in the TCRdb table, and some are missing; sequencing was by immunoSEQ multiplex PCR. V and J calls and clone size come straight from that table; D and trimming were deduced from the DNA. The sample carries just over 95,000 clones, less than 95% recorded once. The germline V and J ends were trimmed by 4 bases and 10 bases, with 17 bases remaining between them. CDR3 length: 14 residues. CDR1 and CDR2 (germline): SGHRS, YFSETQ. The chain has TRBV5-1 and TRBJ1-4; D unresolved. This TCR came from a man between 60 and 75 years old with acute or convalescent COVID-19. Sample: peripheral blood. The CDR3 spells CASSPEGGVRKLFF. CDR3 DNA: TGCGCCAGCAGCCCGGAGGGTGGGGTTAGAAAACTGTTTTTT.